The 15 T cell receptor beta chains below all came from one sample that was sequenced in a study of blood T cell repertoires in COVID-19. TCRdb keeps only in-frame clones here, not all; method: immunoSEQ multiplex PCR. The profile shows fewer than 350,000 clones, around 86% of them singletons. The sequenced sample consisted of peripheral blood. These TCRs come from a man aged 35 to 55 with active or convalescent COVID-19.

In its sample, this clone was seen once. The V call is TRBV2, the J call TRBJ2-7; 8 bases map to TRBD1. Unmatched junction bases numbered 12, after V lost 6 bases and J lost 2 bases. The germline V gene has CDR1 SNHLY and CDR2 FYNNEI. This CDR3 region has 16 residues. This chain's CDR3 is CASRGGQGLQTYEQYF. Here the CDR3 DNA reads TGTGCCAGCAGGGGAGGACAGGGACTCCAAACCTACGAGCAGTACTTC.

The chain combines TRBV18 with TRBJ1-5, with a weak D call TRBD1 (5 bases). The CDR3 sequence is 15 residues long. Germline CDR1 is KGHSH and CDR2 is LQKENI. The germline V and J ends were trimmed by 3 bases and 5 bases, with 14 bases remaining between them. Written as DNA, the CDR3 is TGTGCCAGCTCACCGGGCAGGGAGGAACATCAGCCCCAGCATTTT. Translated: CASSPGREEHQPQHF.

The gene calls are TRBV6-2 or TRBV6-3 and TRBJ2-7; TRBD2 is a possible D gene (5 bases). From germline, CDR1 is MNHEY and CDR2 SVGEGT. V was shortened by 6 bases and J by 0 bases, with 9 bases between the two germline ends. The CDR3 has 13 amino acids. CDR3: CASSLAGSYEQYF. DNA of the CDR3: TGTGCCAGCAGCCTCGCGGGCTCCTACGAGCAGTACTTC.

The CDR3 sequence is CASRVRQNTEAFF. DNA of the CDR3: TGTGCCAGCAGAGTGAGGCAGAACACTGAAGCTTTCTTT. The rearrangement joins TRBV6-6 to TRBJ1-1; D unclear. V dropped 6 bases and J dropped 1 base, with 9 bases sitting between them. The CDR3 totals 13 residues. The germline V gene encodes CDR1 MNHNY and CDR2 SVGAGI (reference sequence).

V usage is TRBV28 and J usage is TRBJ2-3, with TRBD1 as a possible D gene (6 bases). V lost 1 base to trimming and J lost 0 bases, with 8 bases between them. The CDR3 extends over 15 amino acids. Germline V gene data show CDR1 as MDHEN and CDR2 as SYDVKM. CDR3 amino acids: CASSLSQGSTDTQYF. CDR3 sequence (DNA): TGTGCCAGCAGTTTATCACAGGGAAGCACAGATACGCAGTATTTT.

The V and J genes are TRBV28 and TRBJ1-5; D remains ambiguous. Germline values: CDR1 MDHEN, CDR2 SYDVKM. The ends were cut back, 8 bases at V and 4 bases at J, with 9 bases in the middle. The CDR3 has 12 residues. CDR3 sequence (DNA): TGTGCCAGCTTAGACACTAATCAGCCCCAGCATTTT. It encodes CASLDTNQPQHF.

This clone was counted only a few times. The V call is TRBV27, the J call TRBJ2-1; TRBD2 agrees at 10 bases. Unmatched junction bases numbered 6, after V lost 5 bases and J lost 5 bases. This CDR3 has 15 amino acids. Germline V gives CDR1 MNHEY, CDR2 SMNVEV (reference sequence). The CDR3 sequence is CASSPGLAANNEQFF. Here the CDR3 DNA reads TGTGCCAGCAGTCCTGGACTAGCGGCAAACAATGAGCAGTTCTTC.

The chain joins TRBV7-9 to TRBJ2-3, with a possible D match to TRBD2 (6 bases). The length of the CDR3 is 14 residues. Germline-derived CDR1 and CDR2 are SEHNR and FQNEAQ (reference sequence). Trimming cost V 5 bases and J 3 bases, with 12 bases left between them. The CDR3 DNA follows: TGTGCCAGCAGCGAATTAGGGAGGACAGATACGCAGTATTTT. It specifies CASSELGRTDTQYF.

The chain is built from TRBV15 and TRBJ2-3, with 8 bases identical to TRBD2. This CDR3 is 16 amino acids long. Trimming removed 1 base from V and 1 base from J; junction bases left unmatched: 4. From germline, CDR1 is LNHNV and CDR2 YYDKDF (reference sequence). The CDR3 spells CATSRAPAGGTDTQYF. Written as DNA, the CDR3 is TGTGCCACCAGCAGAGCCCCAGCGGGGGGCACAGATACGCAGTATTTT.

V is TRBV9 and J is TRBJ2-3; the match to TRBD2 covers 7 bases. Per germline, CDR1 SGDLS and CDR2 YYNGEE. The CDR3 has 14 residues. V was pared by 5 bases and J by 8 bases, with 11 bases of the junction left unmatched. CDR3 sequence: CASSSAGTMVTQYF. In nucleotides, the CDR3 is TGTGCCAGCAGTTCCGCGGGGACTATGGTTACGCAGTATTTT.

This sequence joins TRBV2 and TRBJ2-3; tentative D call: TRBD1 (6 bases). The V gene lost 6 bases and the J gene lost 15 bases, with 16 bases spanning the gap. Germline V gene sequence: CDR1 SNHLY, CDR2 FYNNEI. This CDR3 spans 11 amino acids. The CDR3 DNA is TGTGCCAGCAGCGTCATGACAGGCCACTATTTT. Its translation is CASSVMTGHYF.

This chain links TRBV5-6 with TRBJ1-1; perhaps TRBD1 as D (5 bases). Germline V gene lookup returns CDR1 SGHDT and CDR2 YYEEEE. The V end lost 4 bases, the J end lost 4 bases, and 14 bases lay between the germline ends. The CDR3 spans 14 residues. In DNA, the CDR3 is TGTGCCAGCAGCCCGGACACGACCCCCACTGAAGCTTTCTTT. It encodes CASSPDTTPTEAFF.

V gene TRBV9 combines with J gene TRBJ1-3; the match to TRBD1 covers 8 bases. The CDR3 length is 14 residues. Germline-derived CDR1 and CDR2 are SGDLS and YYNGEE. Losses at the gene ends were 7 bases for V and 4 bases for J; bases not matched to a gene: 7. Here the CDR3 DNA reads TGTGCCAGCGACTCGACAGGGGCAGGAAACACCATATATTTT. It yields the protein CASDSTGAGNTIYF.

The V gene is TRBV2, the J gene TRBJ2-7, with D perhaps TRBD2 (6 bases). The CDR3 loop spans 14 amino acids. Germline loops: CDR1 SNHLY, CDR2 FYNNEI. V lost 4 bases to trimming and J lost 5 bases, with 15 bases between them. CDR3 in DNA: TGTGCCAGCAGTGTTACGGGAGATTTTGACGAGCAGTACTTC. Amino acid sequence: CASSVTGDFDEQYF.

The V gene is TRBV9, the J gene TRBJ2-2; possible D gene TRBD1, 6 bases. Trimming pared 3 bases from V and 6 bases from J, leaving 21 bases between. The CDR3 is 17 amino acids. The V gene's germline CDR1 is SGDLS and CDR2 YYNGEE. CDR3 coding DNA: TGTGCCAGCAGCGCGCCGCCTGGGCAGGGGTCCTCCGGGGAGCTGTTTTTT. It yields the protein CASSAPPGQGSSGELFF.